The rows below give T cell receptor beta chains drawn from one sample of a study of T cell responses to AZD1222 COVID-19 vaccine. The repertoire was sequenced with immunoSEQ multiplex PCR; TCRdb's copy has only in-frame clones and lacks some. The sample carries 140,000 to 150,000 clones, roughly 91% recorded once. This sample comprised peripheral blood, obtained on day 0 of AZD1222 vaccination. The receptors stem from an adult in good health. CDR3s include the opening cysteine and the closing phenylalanine or tryptophan. A D gene is named only where the DNA matches it firmly. A clone size is listed for some rows: how often the clone was seen (once, few, many), or a class if it is expanded.

CASSLGGGYALGHEQYF,TGCGCCAGCAGCTTGGGAGGTGGCTATGCCCTCGGCCACGAGCAGTACTTC,TRBV5-1,TRBJ2-7,-,17,-
CASIYEQYF,TGTGCCAGCATCTACGAGCAGTACTTC,TRBV27,TRBJ2-7,-,9,-
CASSPGTTADTQYF,TGTGCCAGCAGCCCAGGGACCACCGCAGATACGCAGTATTTT,TRBV7-3,TRBJ2-3,-,14,-
CASSLVEGTGTEAFF,TGTGCCAGCAGCTTAGTAGAAGGGACGGGAACTGAAGCTTTCTTT,TRBV7-9,TRBJ1-1,-,15,-
CASGFLYYEQYF,TGTGCTAGTGGTTTCCTATATTACGAGCAGTACTTC,TRBV12-5,TRBJ2-7,-,12,once
CASSRDRQYGYTF,TGTGCCAGCAGCCGGGACAGGCAGTATGGCTACACCTTC,TRBV7-9,TRBJ1-2,TRBD1,13,-
CASGQKTYEQYF,TGTGCCAGCGGACAGAAAACTTACGAGCAGTACTTC,TRBV6-1,TRBJ2-7,-,12,few
CAWEGGTDTQYF,TGTGCCTGGGAGGGAGGCACAGATACGCAGTATTTT,TRBV30,TRBJ2-3,-,12,-
CASSPGTGSTEAFF,TGCGCCAGCAGCCCCGGGACAGGGAGCACTGAAGCTTTCTTT,TRBV23-1,TRBJ1-1,TRBD1,14,-
CASSSGTGIYEQYF,TGTGCCAGCAGCTCAGGGACAGGGATATACGAGCAGTACTTC,TRBV2,TRBJ2-7,TRBD1,14,-
CASSSRTGGKTGELFF,TGTGCCAGCAGCTCACGGACAGGGGGCAAAACCGGGGAGCTGTTTTTT,TRBV7-2,TRBJ2-2,TRBD1,16,-
CASSLGSAESYTF,TGTGCCAGCAGCCTCGGGTCGGCTGAAAGCTACACCTTC,TRBV7-2,TRBJ1-2,-,13,-
CASSRYLQETQYF,TGTGCCAGCAGCCGGTACCTCCAAGAGACCCAGTACTTC,TRBV28,TRBJ2-5,-,13,-
CASSPESGVGSPLHF,TGTGCCAGCTCACCTGAGTCAGGGGTGGGCTCACCCCTCCACTTT,TRBV18,TRBJ1-6,-,15,once
CASSPRVVGTYEQYF,TGCGCCAGCAGCCCCCGAGTGGTGGGCACCTACGAGCAGTACTTC,TRBV4-3,TRBJ2-7,-,15,-
CSALERETQYF,TGCAGTGCCCTCGAGCGGGAGACCCAGTACTTC,TRBV20-1,TRBJ2-5,-,11,-
CASSQQDLQNTEAFF,TGTGCCAGCAGCCAACAGGATCTTCAGAACACTGAAGCTTTCTTT,TRBV7-6,TRBJ1-1,-,15,-
CASRKGQPNEKLFF,TGTGCCAGTAGGAAGGGACAGCCAAATGAAAAACTGTTTTTT,TRBV19,TRBJ1-4,TRBD1,14,-
CASSPQDNQPQHF,TGTGCCAGCAGCCCCCAGGATAATCAGCCCCAGCATTTT,TRBV7-8,TRBJ1-5,-,13,-
CASSLVQGTDIQYF,TGTGCCAGCAGCTTAGTCCAGGGTACAGACATTCAGTACTTC,TRBV7-9,TRBJ2-4,-,14,-
CASSQGIEDTEAFF,TGCGCCAGCAGCCAGGGGATCGAGGACACTGAAGCTTTCTTT,TRBV4-3,TRBJ1-1,-,14,-
CASSYSNRNTEAFF,TGTGCCAGCAGTTACTCGAACAGGAACACTGAAGCTTTCTTT,TRBV6-5,TRBJ1-1,-,14,-
CAVRYEQYF,TGCGCCGTCCGCTACGAGCAGTACTTC,TRBV5-1,TRBJ2-7,-,9,once
CASSSSGLNNEQFF,TGTGCCAGCAGCTCGTCGGGACTCAACAATGAGCAGTTCTTC,TRBV11-3,TRBJ2-1,-,14,-
CATSGLAGGRGNEQFF,TGTGCCACCTCCGGACTAGCGGGGGGCCGGGGAAATGAGCAGTTCTTC,TRBV19,TRBJ2-1,TRBD2,16,-
CASSPSGRIEAFF,TGTGCCAGCAGCCCCTCAGGGCGGATAGAAGCTTTCTTT,TRBV7-9,TRBJ1-1,-,13,-